Following are 10 T cell receptor beta chains from one sample sequenced in a study of blood T cell repertoires in COVID-19. TCRdb's table, derived via immunoSEQ multiplex PCR, lists solely in-frame clones and lacks some. The table has hundreds of thousands of clones, 82% seen once. The sequencing input was peripheral blood. The receptors were sampled from a woman older than 75 with acute or convalescent COVID-19.

The gene calls are TRBV7-2 and TRBJ2-3, with a weak D call TRBD2 (6 bases). V lost 1 base to trimming and J lost 2 bases, with 10 bases between them. Per the germline V gene, CDR1 is SGHTA and CDR2 is FQGNSA. This CDR3 comprises 15 residues. The CDR3 spells CASSLEAGNTDTQYF. The DNA for the CDR3 is TGTGCCAGCAGCTTAGAGGCGGGGAACACAGATACGCAGTATTTT.

This sequence joins TRBV6-5 and TRBJ1-2, with TRBD1 as a possible D gene (5 bases). CDR3 length equals 13 residues. V was trimmed by 6 bases and J by 3 bases, leaving 11 bases between them. The V gene's germline CDR1 is MNHEY and CDR2 SVGAGI. The DNA for the CDR3 is TGTGCCAGCAGGGGACCGGGGGACTATGGCTACACCTTC. This translates into CASRGPGDYGYTF.

V usage is TRBV29-1 and J usage is TRBJ1-3; D is unresolved. V was clipped by 0 bases and J by 6 bases, with 9 bases between them. The CDR3 is 13 residues long. Germline V gives CDR1 SQVTM, CDR2 ANQGSEA. The CDR3 DNA reads as TGCAGCGTTGAAGACCCGGTCCCAAACACCATATATTTT. This sequence encodes CSVEDPVPNTIYF.

The gene calls are TRBV9 and TRBJ2-7, with 11 nucleotides matching TRBD2. Trimming removed 0 bases from V and 4 bases from J; junction bases left unmatched: 3. The CDR3 spans 15 residues. Germline V lookup: CDR1 SGDLS, CDR2 YYNGEE. The CDR3 bases are TGTGCCAGCAGCGTAGAACCTAGCGGGGGGTACGAGCAGTACTTC. This codes for CASSVEPSGGYEQYF.

The chain carries TRBV10-2 and TRBJ2-3; D not resolved. CDR1 is WSHSY, CDR2 SAAADI, per germline. Trimming removed 11 bases at V and 5 bases at J, with 5 bases between. This CDR3 is 9 amino acids long. The CDR3 spells CAGLDTQYF. The CDR3, as DNA: TGCGCCGGCCTAGATACGCAGTATTTT.

This clone occurred a few times. The chain has TRBV27 and TRBJ2-6; D not resolved. The V gene's germline CDR1 is MNHEY and CDR2 SMNVEV (reference sequence). This CDR3 comprises 14 residues. The V and J ends lost 4 bases and 0 bases respectively, with 4 bases between them. CDR3 sequence (DNA): TGTGCCAGCAGTTGGGCCTCTGGGGCCAACGTCCTGACTTTC. Its protein is CASSWASGANVLTF.

The chain carries TRBV10-3 and TRBJ1-1; 9 bases map to TRBD1. The CDR3 consists of 15 residues. V gave up 7 bases and J gave up 1 base; unmatched junction bases: 7. CDR1 and CDR2 (germline): ENHRY, SYGVKD. Here the CDR3 reads CAITEDRGKNTEAFF. The CDR3 DNA reads TGTGCCATCACCGAGGACAGGGGTAAGAACACTGAAGCTTTCTTT.

The sample holds many counts of this clone. The genes are TRBV7-2 and TRBJ1-6; 7 nucleotides match TRBD1. The germline V gene encodes CDR1 SGHTA and CDR2 FQGNSA. The junction had 6 bases not matched to a gene; V was cut back by 7 bases and J by 6 bases. The CDR3 totals 14 residues. DNA for the CDR3: TGTGCCAGCACCCGGACAGGATTTAATTCACCCCTCCACTTT. Translated, it gives CASTRTGFNSPLHF.

V is TRBV27 and J is TRBJ1-5; 12 nucleotides match TRBD1. Germline-derived CDR1 and CDR2 are MNHEY and SMNVEV (reference sequence). The V gene end was trimmed by 10 bases and the J gene end by 0 bases; junction bases not matched to a gene: 13. The CDR3 is 18 amino acids. This chain's CDR3 is CATSSRGQGASSNQPQHF. The CDR3 nucleotides are TGTGCCACCTCTTCGAGGGGACAGGGGGCTTCTAGCAATCAGCCCCAGCATTTT.

The genes are TRBV19 and TRBJ1-1, with TRBD1 matching 9 bases. This CDR3 comprises 16 residues. CDR1 is LNHDA, CDR2 SQIVND, per germline (reference sequence). The V segment lost 2 bases and the J segment 1 base; nucleotides outside the gene matches: 5. CDR3 sequence reads: CASSIPNRGPNTEAFF. In nucleotides, the CDR3 is TGTGCCAGTAGTATACCCAACAGGGGGCCGAACACTGAAGCTTTCTTT.